The TCR beta chain under discussion was sequenced for a study of blood T cell repertoires in COVID-19. Study details: Sites in the United States, Italy and Spain provided acute and convalescent COVID-19 samples.

V was pared by 1 base and J by 0 bases, with 5 bases between. This CDR3 spans 13 amino acids. The germline CDR1 and CDR2 sequences are SGHRS and YFSETQ. The data were produced by immunoSEQ multiplex PCR, yet TCRdb's version contains in-frame clones alone and is incomplete. This sample carries a few hundred thousand clones, over 70% of them seen once, and the ten largest clones take 0.95% to 1.5%. The sequence was obtained from a woman in her forties or fifties with acute or convalescent COVID-19. The chain uses TRBV5-1 and TRBJ2-7, with no clear D. Sequencing input: peripheral blood. CDR3 loop: CASSLQVSYEQYF. DNA of the CDR3: TGCGCCAGCAGCTTGCAGGTCTCCTACGAGCAGTACTTC.